These 10 T cell receptor beta chains originate from one sample sequenced in a study of breast tumors, draining lymph nodes, adjacent tissues. TCRdb fed the multiplex PCR reads into MiXCR, producing one record per CDR3 protein. The sample lists fewer than 15,000 distinct CDR3 sequences, roughly 60% occurring once. The sequenced sample consisted of tumor-adjacent breast tissue. The receptors stem from a female donor with breast cancer. Some clones in this sample may be carry-over from other donors' samples.

This chain uses TRBV11-2 with TRBJ2-7; unclear D gene. V dropped 1 base and J dropped 3 bases, with 13 bases sitting between them. CDR1 is SGHAT and CDR2 is FQNNGV in the germline V gene. CDR3 length: 15 amino acids. CDR3 in amino acids: CASSLALGILYEQYF. The CDR3 coding sequence is TGTGCCAGCAGCTTAGCTTTGGGGATCCTCTACGAGCAGTACTTC. Full variable domain (remainder filled in from reference TRBV11-2 and TRBJ2-7): EAGVAQSPRYKIIEKRQSVAFWCNPISGHATLYWYQQILGQGPKLLIQFQNNGVVDDSQLPKDRFSAERLKGVDSTLKIQPAKLEDSAVYLCASSLALGILYEQYFGPGTRLTVT.

This clonotype is medium-sized (0.01 to 0.1%) by share. The V and J genes are TRBV20-1 and TRBJ1-6; D not certain. CDR1 and CDR2 (germline): DFQATT, SNEGSKA (reference sequence). Deletions cut 1 base from V and 7 bases from J, with 11 bases between. The CDR3 extends over 14 amino acids. CDR3 DNA sequence: TGCAGTGCTAGAGCGCAGACCGGGAATTCACCCCTCCACTTT. It is translated as CSARAQTGNSPLHF.

This clonotype occurred many times. This may come from a read error, since a much larger clone is one base off. The J gene is TRBJ2-7, the V gene TRBV6-1; 8 bases align to TRBD2. The CDR3 totals 13 residues. Germline V gene lookup returns CDR1 MNHNS and CDR2 SASEGT. The junction had 4 bases not matched to a gene; V was cut back by 5 bases and J by 4 bases. CDR3 region: CASSHSGSYEQYF. DNA of the CDR3: TGTGCCAGCAGTCACAGCGGGAGTTACGAGCAGTACTTC.

The chain combines TRBV10-3 with TRBJ2-3, with D maybe TRBD2 (6 bases). The CDR3 length is 14 residues. The V gene lost 7 bases and the J gene lost 6 bases, with 17 bases spanning the gap. CDR1 and CDR2 (germline): ENHRY, SYGVKD. The CDR3 nucleotides read TGTGCCATCACCCCGGGGGATACCGTTGATACGCAGTATTTT. It yields the protein CAITPGDTVDTQYF.

There are many counts of this clonotype. The gene calls are TRBV5-1 and TRBJ1-1; TRBD1 might be the D (6 bases). The germline V gene has CDR1 SGHRS and CDR2 YFSETQ. Between the trimmed V and J ends, which lost 4 bases and 5 bases, there was a span of 15 bases. This CDR3 is 14 amino acids long. The CDR3 DNA sequence: TGCGCCAGCAGCGGAACTCTACAGGGTACTGAAGCTTTCTTT. It translates to CASSGTLQGTEAFF.

The rearrangement links TRBV20-1 to TRBJ2-7; 8 bases line up with TRBD1. The germline gives CDR1 DFQATT, CDR2 SNEGSKA (reference sequence). CDR3 length equals 14 residues. With 6 bases clipped from V and 2 bases from J, the junction kept 9 bases outside the gene matches. CDR3: CSAAPDRVTYEQYF. The DNA for the CDR3 is TGCAGTGCGGCTCCGGACAGGGTTACCTACGAGCAGTACTTC.

As for this clonotype: A much larger clone differs by one base, so this may be a read error. This chain links TRBV6-6 with TRBJ1-1, with D perhaps TRBD1 (5 bases). The CDR3 loop spans 16 amino acids. Looked up from germline, CDR1 is MNHNY and CDR2 is SVGAGI (reference sequence). Here the CDR3 DNA reads TGTGCCAGCAGATGGATTCTCGGGGGAAGAGACACTGGAGCTTTCTTT. Its protein is CASRWILGGRDTGAFF.

The chain carries TRBV7-2 and TRBJ2-2; 13 nucleotides agree with TRBD2. This CDR3 spans 17 amino acids. With 5 bases clipped from V and 5 bases from J, the junction kept 8 bases outside the gene matches. Germline values: CDR1 SGHTA, CDR2 FQGNSA. The CDR3 here is CASSPGLAGERTGELFF. As DNA, the CDR3 is TGTGCCAGCAGCCCCGGACTAGCGGGAGAGCGAACCGGGGAGCTGTTTTTT.

This clonotype was counted once. Because the CDR3's place on the DNA is in doubt, the DNA is left out and the CDR3 is given as listed by TCRdb. This chain links TRBV7-8 with TRBJ2-2. Germline values: CDR1 SGHVS, CDR2 FQNEAQ. The CDR3 region is 17 residues in length, termini included. The chain's CDR3 is CASSLGTYEQYFGELFF.

This clonotype was detected a few times. The chain joins TRBV2 to TRBJ1-2, with D uncertain. The germline V and J ends were trimmed by 6 bases and 3 bases, with 17 bases remaining between them. This CDR3 is 15 amino acids long. CDR1 SNHLY and CDR2 FYNNEI come from the germline V gene. The CDR3 loop is CASSPREGRDYGYTF. The DNA of the CDR3 is TGTGCCAGCAGCCCCCGAGAGGGAAGGGACTATGGCTACACCTTC.